The rows below give T cell receptor beta chains drawn from one sample of a study of regulatory T cells in long-lasting Graves disease. TCRdb redid the calling of the multiplex PCR reads with MiXCR, one entry per CDR3 protein. The sample holds 680,000 or so distinct CDR3 sequences, 15% to 20% seen once. The sample also formed part of further work on T cells in Graves' hyperthyroidism and ophthalmopathy.

Sequences were derived from peripheral blood mononuclear cells (PBMCs), sampled at new diagnosis, from a patient treated with antithyroid drugs. These receptors were obtained from a woman aged 25 to 39 with Graves disease. Each CDR3 is given with its conserved first and last residue. A D gene is named only where the DNA matches it firmly. Not every row has a clone size; where given, it reads once, few, many or a size class.

clone_size,j_call,d_call,v_call,cdr3_aa,cdr3_nt
many,TRBJ2-7,TRBD2,TRBV7-8,CASNPTSGSYEQYF,TGTGCCAGCAACCCCACTAGCGGCTCCTACGAGCAGTACTTC
many,TRBJ1-1,NA,TRBV6-1,CASSRPPTSPEAFF,TGTGCCAGCAGCCGCCCCCCAACATCCCCTGAAGCTTTCTTT
NA,TRBJ1-2,TRBD1,TRBV3-1,CASSPWGQNYGYTF,TGTGCCAGCAGCCCTTGGGGACAGAACTATGGCTACACCTTC
NA,TRBJ1-2,NA,TRBV28,CASSFKSHHGYTF,TGTGCCAGCAGTTTCAAAAGCCATCATGGCTACACCTTC
few,TRBJ2-7,NA,TRBV6-5,CASSYSSRVGEQYF,TGTGCCAGCAGTTACTCGAGTAGAGTAGGCGAGCAGTACTTC
few,TRBJ1-1,NA,TRBV28,CASSFSTGLGEAFF,TGTGCCAGCAGTTTTTCAACGGGTTTGGGTGAAGCTTTCTTT
many,TRBJ1-6,NA,TRBV7-3,CASSPGGAGRPYNSPLHF,TGTGCCAGCAGTCCAGGTGGGGCTGGCCGGCCCTATAATTCACCCCTCCACTTT
many,TRBJ2-2,NA,TRBV2,CASRGIGNTGELFF,TGTGCCAGCCGGGGAATTGGTAACACCGGGGAGCTGTTTTTT
NA,TRBJ1-6,TRBD1,TRBV7-9,CASSPPGQGINSPLHF,TGTGCCAGCAGCCCACCGGGACAGGGGATCAATTCACCCCTCCACTTT
many,TRBJ2-5,TRBD1,TRBV6-2/TRBV6-3,CASSYWGQGEYQETQYF,TGTGCCAGCAGTTATTGGGGACAGGGGGAGTACCAAGAGACCCAGTACTTC
few,TRBJ1-2,TRBD1,TRBV27,CASSTWTGPGGYTF,TGTGCCAGCAGTACATGGACAGGACCGGGTGGCTACACCTTC
many,TRBJ2-2,NA,TRBV7-9,CASTGYATGELFF,TGTGCCAGCACAGGGTATGCCACCGGGGAGCTGTTTTTT
many,TRBJ1-4,NA,TRBV7-8,CASSPNPRQHNEKLFF,TGTGCCAGCAGCCCCAACCCGAGACAGCATAATGAAAAACTGTTTTTT
NA,TRBJ2-7,NA,TRBV13,CASSLIRESSYEQYF,TGTGCCAGCAGCCTAATACGGGAGTCGTCCTACGAGCAGTACTTC
few,TRBJ2-1,NA,TRBV12-5,CASGLSQERGSYNEQFF,TGTGCTAGTGGTTTGTCACAGGAGAGGGGCTCCTACAATGAGCAGTTCTTC
many,TRBJ2-7,TRBD1,TRBV7-8,CASSSQNRDRGIEQYF,TGTGCCAGCAGCTCCCAAAACCGGGACAGGGGAATCGAGCAGTACTTC
many,TRBJ1-1,NA,TRBV12-3/TRBV12-4,CASSLNSYTEAFF,TGTGCCAGCAGTTTAAACAGCTACACTGAAGCTTTCTTT
few,TRBJ2-3,TRBD2,TRBV20-1,CSASGASGTTDTQYF,TGCAGTGCTAGTGGTGCTAGCGGAACCACAGATACGCAGTATTTT
many,TRBJ2-7,NA,TRBV11-2,CASSLETRTGEQYF,TGTGCCAGCAGCTTAGAGACCCGAACCGGGGAGCAGTACTTC
many,TRBJ1-5,TRBD1,TRBV28,CASSLGGTGLQPQHF,TGTGCCAGCAGTTTAGGAGGGACAGGACTTCAGCCCCAGCATTTT
few,TRBJ1-1,NA,TRBV19,CASSIERRLNTEAFF,TGTGCCAGTAGTATAGAAAGACGGCTGAACACTGAAGCTTTCTTT
NA,TRBJ1-5,NA,TRBV30,CAWSTTQYQPQHF,TGTGCCTGGAGTACCACACAATATCAGCCCCAGCATTTT
many,TRBJ2-6,NA,TRBV6-1,CASRQGFSGANVLTF,TGTGCCAGCAGACAGGGTTTCTCTGGGGCCAACGTCCTGACTTTC
many,TRBJ1-1,NA,TRBV5-1,CASSGRGLKGTEAFF,TGCGCCAGCAGCGGTAGGGGTTTGAAGGGCACTGAAGCTTTCTTT
few,TRBJ2-1,NA,TRBV3-1,CASSQVASSYNEQFF,TGTGCCAGCAGCCAAGTCGCTTCGAGCTACAATGAGCAGTTCTTC
few,TRBJ2-6,NA,TRBV6-1,CASSGQDSGANVLTF,TGTGCCAGCAGTGGACAGGACTCTGGGGCCAACGTCCTGACTTTC
NA,TRBJ1-1,NA,TRBV5-1,CASSSSVESLEAFF,TGCGCCAGCAGCTCGTCGGTAGAGTCCTTGGAAGCTTTCTTT
NA,TRBJ1-5,TRBD1,TRBV24-1,CATSDFRGVQHF,TGTGCCACCAGTGATTTCAGGGGGGTACAGCATTTT
many,TRBJ1-5,TRBD1,TRBV24-1,CAPRRRQGANQPQHF,TGTGCCCCCCGCCGTAGGCAGGGGGCAAATCAGCCCCAGCATTTT
NA,TRBJ2-3,TRBD2,TRBV11-2,CASSLTSGVPDTQYF,TGTGCCAGCAGCCTGACTAGCGGGGTACCAGATACGCAGTATTTT
NA,TRBJ2-7,TRBD2,TRBV6-1,CASNSGGSSYEQYF,TGTGCCAGCAATTCGGGCGGGAGCTCCTACGAGCAGTACTTC
many,TRBJ2-7,NA,TRBV10-3,CAISGEDRGGGQYF,TGTGCCATCAGTGGAGAGGACCGGGGTGGGGGGCAGTACTTC
NA,TRBJ1-2,TRBD1,TRBV7-8,CASSLAGQAFKGYTF,TGTGCCAGCAGCTTAGCGGGACAGGCGTTTAAGGGCTACACCTTC
few,TRBJ2-7,NA,TRBV19,CASNNPNSAKEQYF,TGTGCCAGTAATAACCCTAATAGCGCGAAAGAGCAGTACTTC
many,TRBJ2-5,NA,TRBV6-1,CASRYDRGETQYF,TGTGCCAGCAGATATGATAGGGGAGAGACCCAGTACTTC
NA,TRBJ2-1,NA,TRBV6-1,CASRRGLSYNEQFF,TGTGCCAGCAGGCGGGGTTTGTCCTACAATGAGCAGTTCTTC
many,TRBJ1-1,TRBD1,TRBV12-3/TRBV12-4,CASNIYRTGGAVSTEAFF,TGTGCCAGCAACATTTACCGGACAGGAGGGGCTGTCAGCACTGAAGCTTTCTTT
NA,TRBJ2-2,NA,TRBV24-1,CATSDFPPKNTGELFF,TGTGCCACCAGTGATTTCCCGCCCAAGAACACCGGGGAGCTGTTTTTT
NA,TRBJ2-3,NA,TRBV20-1,CSKDGGLFFTDTQYF,TGCAGCAAGGATGGTGGACTTTTTTTTACAGATACGCAGTATTTT
NA,TRBJ2-1,NA,TRBV19,CASSIGGSVVRFHEQFF,TGTGCCAGTAGTATAGGGGGTTCGGTAGTTCGATTCCATGAGCAGTTCTTC
few,TRBJ1-1,NA,TRBV30,CVWSANTEAFF,TGTGTCTGGAGCGCGAACACTGAAGCTTTCTTT
few,TRBJ2-2,NA,TRBV7-9,CASRRVDTGELFF,TGTGCCAGTCGTCGGGTCGACACCGGGGAGCTGTTTTTT
NA,TRBJ1-1,TRBD1,TRBV28,CASSFGDREIRAFF,TGTGCCAGCAGTTTTGGAGACAGGGAAATTAGGGCTTTCTTT
few,TRBJ2-7,TRBD2,TRBV6-1,CASSLAGDYPYEQYF,TGTGCCAGCTCATTAGCGGGGGATTACCCCTACGAGCAGTACTTC
many,TRBJ2-1,TRBD2,TRBV20-1,CSASRGGAYNEQFF,TGCAGTGCTAGTCGGGGAGGGGCTTACAATGAGCAGTTCTTC
NA,TRBJ2-5,NA,TRBV7-7,CASSLGVSAGGEETQYF,TGTGCTAGCAGCTTAGGGGTCTCGGCAGGGGGGGAAGAGACCCAGTACTTC
many,TRBJ2-7,TRBD1,TRBV29-1,CSVYSTGKAYEQYF,TGCAGCGTATACTCGACAGGGAAGGCCTACGAGCAGTACTTC
NA,TRBJ2-7,NA,TRBV20-1,CSARDSSTGSSYEQYF,TGCAGTGCTAGAGATAGCTCGACTGGAAGCTCCTACGAGCAGTACTTC
many,TRBJ2-3,TRBD2,TRBV28,CASSPLAGGSPGADTQYF,TGTGCCAGCAGTCCCTTAGCGGGAGGGTCTCCGGGGGCAGATACGCAGTATTTT
many,TRBJ1-2,NA,TRBV2,CASSEALTGSYGYTF,TGTGCCAGCAGTGAAGCCTTGACAGGCTCCTATGGCTACACCTTC
NA,TRBJ2-3,NA,TRBV20-1,CSARDWGDTQYF,TGCAGTGCTAGAGATTGGGGAGATACGCAGTATTTT
NA,TRBJ2-2,NA,TRBV5-5,CASSSLIATGELFF,TGTGCCAGCAGCTCTCTCATCGCCACCGGGGAGCTGTTTTTT
many,TRBJ1-3,NA,TRBV30,CACKASRSGNTIYF,TGTGCCTGCAAGGCCTCAAGATCTGGAAACACCATATATTTT
NA,TRBJ2-1,TRBD2,TRBV5-1,CASSLEGLATNNEQFF,TGCGCCAGCAGCTTGGAGGGACTAGCGACTAACAATGAGCAGTTCTTC